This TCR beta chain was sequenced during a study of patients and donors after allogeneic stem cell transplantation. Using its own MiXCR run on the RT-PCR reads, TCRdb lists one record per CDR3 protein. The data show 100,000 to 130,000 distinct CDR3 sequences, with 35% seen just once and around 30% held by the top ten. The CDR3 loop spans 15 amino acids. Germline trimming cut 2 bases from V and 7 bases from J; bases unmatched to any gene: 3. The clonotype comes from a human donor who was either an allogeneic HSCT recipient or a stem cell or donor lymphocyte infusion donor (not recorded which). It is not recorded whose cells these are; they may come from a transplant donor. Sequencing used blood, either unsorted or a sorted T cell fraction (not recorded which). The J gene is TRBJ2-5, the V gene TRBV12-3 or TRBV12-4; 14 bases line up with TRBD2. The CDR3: CASSLLGLAGGTQYF. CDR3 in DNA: TGTGCCAGCAGTTTACTTGGACTAGCGGGAGGGACCCAGTACTTC.